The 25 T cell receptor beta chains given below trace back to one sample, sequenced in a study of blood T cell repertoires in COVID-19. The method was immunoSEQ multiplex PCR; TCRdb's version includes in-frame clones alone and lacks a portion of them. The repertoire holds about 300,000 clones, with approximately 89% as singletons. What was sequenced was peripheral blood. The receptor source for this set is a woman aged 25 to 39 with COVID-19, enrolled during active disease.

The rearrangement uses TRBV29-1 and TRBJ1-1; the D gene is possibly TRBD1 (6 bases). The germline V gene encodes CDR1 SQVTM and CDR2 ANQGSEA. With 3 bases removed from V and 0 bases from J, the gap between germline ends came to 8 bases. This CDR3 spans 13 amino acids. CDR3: CSVDGTLNTEAFF. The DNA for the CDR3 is TGCAGCGTTGATGGGACACTGAACACTGAAGCTTTCTTT.

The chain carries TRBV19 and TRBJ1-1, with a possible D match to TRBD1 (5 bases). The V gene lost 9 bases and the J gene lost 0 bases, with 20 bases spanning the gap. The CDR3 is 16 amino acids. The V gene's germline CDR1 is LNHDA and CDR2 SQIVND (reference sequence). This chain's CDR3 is CASSPPGSPVNTEAFF. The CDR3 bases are TGTGCCAGCAGTCCTCCAGGGTCACCTGTGAACACTGAAGCTTTCTTT.

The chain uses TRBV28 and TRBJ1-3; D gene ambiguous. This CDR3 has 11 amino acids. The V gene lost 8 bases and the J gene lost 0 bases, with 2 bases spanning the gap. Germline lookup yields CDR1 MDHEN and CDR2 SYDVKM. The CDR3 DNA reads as TGTGCCAGCTACTCTGGAAACACCATATATTTT. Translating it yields CASYSGNTIYF.

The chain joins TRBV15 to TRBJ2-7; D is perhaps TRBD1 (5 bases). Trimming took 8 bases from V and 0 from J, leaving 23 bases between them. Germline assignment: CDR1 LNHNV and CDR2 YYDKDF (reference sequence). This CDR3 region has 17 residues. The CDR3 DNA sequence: TGTGCCACCGTGTCGGGCAGGGAAGAAAGAGGCTCCTACGAGCAGTACGTC. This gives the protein CATVSGREERGSYEQYV.

The CDR3 spells CASSSVDRGLEKLFF. For the CDR3, the DNA is TGTGCCAGCAGTTCCGTGGACAGGGGGCTTGAAAAACTGTTTTTT. The rearrangement links TRBV28 to TRBJ1-4; 11 bases align to TRBD1. This CDR3 spans 15 amino acids. Losses at the gene ends were 4 bases for V and 7 bases for J; bases not matched to a gene: 5. Germline CDR1 reads MDHEN; CDR2 reads SYDVKM.

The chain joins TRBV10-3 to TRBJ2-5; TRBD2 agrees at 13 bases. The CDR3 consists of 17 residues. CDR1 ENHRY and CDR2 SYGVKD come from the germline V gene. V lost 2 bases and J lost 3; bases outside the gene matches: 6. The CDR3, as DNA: TGTGCCATCAGTGAGGCGCGACTAGCGGGGGGAAAAGAGACCCAGTACTTC. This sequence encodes CAISEARLAGGKETQYF.

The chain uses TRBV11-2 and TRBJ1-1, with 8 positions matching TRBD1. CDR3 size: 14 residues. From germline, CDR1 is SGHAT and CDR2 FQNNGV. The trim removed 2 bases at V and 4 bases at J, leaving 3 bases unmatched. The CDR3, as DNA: TGTGCCAGCAGCTTAAGTACAGGGGGCACTGAAGCTTTCTTT. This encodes CASSLSTGGTEAFF.

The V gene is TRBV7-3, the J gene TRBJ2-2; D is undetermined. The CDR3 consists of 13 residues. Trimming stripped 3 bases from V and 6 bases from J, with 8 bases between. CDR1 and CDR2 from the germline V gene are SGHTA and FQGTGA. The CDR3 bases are TGTGCCAGCAGCTTTGGGCCCCCCGGGGAGCTGTTTTTT. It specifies CASSFGPPGELFF.

The chain's CDR3 is CASSRAGDADTQYF. CDR3 in DNA: TGTGCCAGCAGTCGAGCGGGGGATGCAGATACGCAGTATTTT. The rearrangement joins TRBV6-2 or TRBV6-3 to TRBJ2-3; 8 bases align to TRBD2. This CDR3 has 14 amino acids. The trim removed 5 bases at V and 4 bases at J, leaving 5 bases unmatched. Germline CDR1 reads MNHEY; CDR2 reads SVGEGT.

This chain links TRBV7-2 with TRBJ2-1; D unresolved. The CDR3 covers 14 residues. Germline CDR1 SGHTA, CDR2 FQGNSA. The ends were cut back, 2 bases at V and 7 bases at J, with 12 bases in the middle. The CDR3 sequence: CASSLSVSVNEQFF. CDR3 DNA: TGTGCCAGCAGCTTAAGCGTTTCCGTAAATGAGCAGTTCTTC.

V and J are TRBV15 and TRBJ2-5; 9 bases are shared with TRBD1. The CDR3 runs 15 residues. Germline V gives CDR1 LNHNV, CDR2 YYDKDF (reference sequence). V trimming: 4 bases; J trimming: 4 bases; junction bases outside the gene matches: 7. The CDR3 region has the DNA TGTGCCACCAGCACCTCCCTGACAGGGGGAGAGACCCAGTACTTC. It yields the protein CATSTSLTGGETQYF.

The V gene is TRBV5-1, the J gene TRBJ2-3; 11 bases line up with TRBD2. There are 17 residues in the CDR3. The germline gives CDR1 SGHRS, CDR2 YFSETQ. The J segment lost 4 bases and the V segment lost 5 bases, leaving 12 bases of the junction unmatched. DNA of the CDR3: TGCGCCAGCAGGTGGGGCGCGACTAGCGGGGTTGCAGATACGCAGTATTTT. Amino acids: CASRWGATSGVADTQYF.

For the CDR3, the DNA is TGTGCCAGCAGCCGGACATCAGCCTACGAGCAGTACTTC. Translated: CASSRTSAYEQYF. This sequence joins TRBV7-8 and TRBJ2-7, with TRBD1 as a possible D gene (5 bases). The CDR3 is made up of 13 amino acids. Trimming shortened V by 5 bases and J by 2 bases, and 10 bases separated the two germline ends. Germline V lookup: CDR1 SGHVS, CDR2 FQNEAQ.

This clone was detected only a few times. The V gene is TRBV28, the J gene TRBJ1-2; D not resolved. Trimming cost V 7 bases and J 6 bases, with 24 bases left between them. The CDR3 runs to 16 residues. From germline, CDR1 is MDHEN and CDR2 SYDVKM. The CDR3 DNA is TGTGCCAGCACTTTGGCGGGCTCCCCCTCGCTGCATGGCTACACCTTC. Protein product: CASTLAGSPSLHGYTF.

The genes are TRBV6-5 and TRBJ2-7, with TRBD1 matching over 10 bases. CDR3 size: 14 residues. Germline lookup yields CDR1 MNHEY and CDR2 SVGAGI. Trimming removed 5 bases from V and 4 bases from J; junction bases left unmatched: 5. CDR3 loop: CASSMGTGAYEQYF. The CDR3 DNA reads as TGTGCCAGCAGTATGGGGACAGGGGCATACGAGCAGTACTTC.

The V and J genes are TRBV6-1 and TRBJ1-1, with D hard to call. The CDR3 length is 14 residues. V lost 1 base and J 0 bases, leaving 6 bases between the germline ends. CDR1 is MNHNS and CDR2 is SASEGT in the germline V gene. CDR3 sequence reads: CASSEVAMNTEAFF. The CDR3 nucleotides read TGTGCCAGCAGTGAAGTGGCCATGAACACTGAAGCTTTCTTT.

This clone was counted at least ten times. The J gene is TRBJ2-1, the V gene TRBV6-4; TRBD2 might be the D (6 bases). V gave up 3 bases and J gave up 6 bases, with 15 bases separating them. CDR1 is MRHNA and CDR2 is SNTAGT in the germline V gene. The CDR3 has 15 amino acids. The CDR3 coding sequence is TGTGCCAGCAGTGAGGGACTCTCTGAATCCAATGAGCAGTTCTTC. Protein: CASSEGLSESNEQFF.

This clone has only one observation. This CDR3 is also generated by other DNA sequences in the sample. CDR3 nucleotides: TGTGCCAGCAGCTTAAGGGGGAATCAGCCCCAGCATTTT. Amino acid sequence: CASSLRGNQPQHF. V is TRBV7-2 and J is TRBJ1-5; D is perhaps TRBD1 (6 bases). Trimming removed 2 bases at V and 4 bases at J, with 6 bases between. The germline V gene has CDR1 SGHTA and CDR2 FQGNSA. The CDR3 contains 13 residues.

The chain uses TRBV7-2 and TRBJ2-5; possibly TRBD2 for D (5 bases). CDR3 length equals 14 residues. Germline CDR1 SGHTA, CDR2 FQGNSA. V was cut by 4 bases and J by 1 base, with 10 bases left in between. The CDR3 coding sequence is TGTGCCAGCAGCTCGGGATTCCGCCAAGAGACCCAGTACTTC. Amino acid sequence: CASSSGFRQETQYF.

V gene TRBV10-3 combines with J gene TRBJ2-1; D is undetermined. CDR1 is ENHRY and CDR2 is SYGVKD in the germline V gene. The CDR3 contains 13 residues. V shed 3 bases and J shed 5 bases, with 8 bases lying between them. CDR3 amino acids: CAISDLVNNEQFF. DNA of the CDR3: TGTGCCATCAGTGACCTCGTAAACAATGAGCAGTTCTTC.

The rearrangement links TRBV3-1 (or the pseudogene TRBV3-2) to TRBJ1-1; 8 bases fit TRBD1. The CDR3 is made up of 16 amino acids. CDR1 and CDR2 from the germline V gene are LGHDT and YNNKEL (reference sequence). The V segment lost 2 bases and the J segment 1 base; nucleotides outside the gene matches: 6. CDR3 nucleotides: TGTGCCAGCAGCCAAAGATCAGGGACAGGGAACACTGAAGCTTTCTTT. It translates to CASSQRSGTGNTEAFF.

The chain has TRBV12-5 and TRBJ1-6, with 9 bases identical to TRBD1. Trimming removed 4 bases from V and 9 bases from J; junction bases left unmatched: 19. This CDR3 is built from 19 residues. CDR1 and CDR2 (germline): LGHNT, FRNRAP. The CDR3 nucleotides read TGTGCTAGTGGTTCCACCTCTTTCAACAGGGGGCAAAAAAGTTCACCCCTCCACTTT. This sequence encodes CASGSTSFNRGQKSSPLHF.

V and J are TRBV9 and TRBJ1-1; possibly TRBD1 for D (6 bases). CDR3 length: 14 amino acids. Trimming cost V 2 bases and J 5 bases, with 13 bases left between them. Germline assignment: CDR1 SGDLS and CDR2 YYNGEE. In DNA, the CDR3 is TGTGCCAGCAGCGTCCTTTCGCAGGGGACTGAAGCTTTCTTT. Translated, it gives CASSVLSQGTEAFF.

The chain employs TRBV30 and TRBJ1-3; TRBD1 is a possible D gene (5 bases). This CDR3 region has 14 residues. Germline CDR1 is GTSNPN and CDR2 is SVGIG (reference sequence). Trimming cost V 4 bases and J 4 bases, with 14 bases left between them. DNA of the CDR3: TGTGCCTGGAAGGTGGGGCAAAGGGGAAACACCATATATTTT. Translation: CAWKVGQRGNTIYF.

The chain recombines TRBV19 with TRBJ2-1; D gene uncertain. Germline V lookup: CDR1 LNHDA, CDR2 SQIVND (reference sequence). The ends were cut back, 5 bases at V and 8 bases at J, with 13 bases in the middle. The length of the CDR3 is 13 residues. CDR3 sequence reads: CASSFRPVDEQFF. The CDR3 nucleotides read TGTGCCAGTAGTTTTCGCCCAGTCGATGAGCAGTTCTTC.